This passage covers 19 T cell receptor beta chains from one sample sequenced in a study of STAT5B mutations in CD4+ large granular lymphocyte leukemia. The method was immunoSEQ multiplex PCR; TCRdb's version includes in-frame clones alone and lacks a portion of them. Among about 48,000 clones listed, less than 85% were seen once. What was sequenced was CD4+ T cells from blood buffy coats. These receptors all stem from a human donor in good health.

This clone was counted between two and nine times. The chain couples TRBV5-1 to TRBJ1-6, with D uncertain. The ends were cut back, 3 bases at V and 6 bases at J, with 13 bases in the middle. Germline V gives CDR1 SGHRS, CDR2 YFSETQ. This CDR3 contains 15 residues. CDR3 region: CASSSPSMTNSPLHF. The CDR3 region has the DNA TGCGCCAGCAGCTCCCCATCGATGACTAATTCACCCCTCCACTTT.

V gene TRBV11-1 combines with J gene TRBJ2-1; 13 bases align to TRBD2. With V trimmed by 3 bases and J by 8 bases, 1 base remained unmatched. The germline CDR1 and CDR2 sequences are SGHAT and FQDESV (reference sequence). The CDR3 spans 14 residues. The CDR3 here is CASSFGTSGDEQFF. The DNA for the CDR3 is TGTGCCAGCAGCTTTGGGACTAGCGGGGATGAGCAGTTCTTC.

The chain uses TRBV6-6 and TRBJ2-2; D possibly corresponds to TRBD1 (5 bases). V lost 10 bases to trimming and J lost 5 bases, with 20 bases between them. The CDR3 extends over 15 amino acids. Germline V gives CDR1 MNHNY, CDR2 SVGAGI (reference sequence). The CDR3 here is CATSQGPDGTGELFF. The DNA for the CDR3 is TGTGCCACCTCTCAGGGCCCGGACGGAACCGGGGAGCTGTTTTTT.

This clone has just one count. V and J are TRBV15 and TRBJ1-6, with 7 nucleotides matching TRBD1. Germline CDR1 and CDR2: LNHNV and YYDKDF (reference sequence). The ends lost 0 bases at V and 13 bases at J; junction bases unmatched: 9. The CDR3 totals 15 residues. The CDR3, as DNA: TGTGCCACCAGCAGAGATACGATAACAGGGGCGCCCCTCCACTTT. Protein sequence: CATSRDTITGAPLHF. The variable domain in full, completed from reference TRBV15 and TRBJ1-6, reads DAMVIQNPRYQVTQFGKPVTLSCSQTLNHNVMYWYQQKSSQAPKLLFHYYDKDFNNEADTPDNFQSRRPNTSFCFLDIRSPGLGDTAMYLCATSRDTITGAPLHFGNGTRLTVT.

This clone has a handful of counts. V is TRBV5-1 and J is TRBJ2-5, with D tentatively TRBD2 (7 bases). Germline CDR1 and CDR2: SGHRS and YFSETQ. The CDR3 sequence is 15 residues long. V lost 2 bases, J lost 0 bases, and 11 bases lay in between. The CDR3 loop reads CASSFTGGHQETQYF. CDR3 bases: TGCGCCAGCAGCTTCACGGGGGGCCACCAAGAGACCCAGTACTTC.

The chain links TRBV2 to TRBJ1-4; 9 positions match TRBD1. This CDR3 is 14 amino acids long. J was trimmed by 5 bases and V by 6 bases; bases with no gene match: 4. Per germline, CDR1 SNHLY and CDR2 FYNNEI. The CDR3 sequence is CASRFGTGNEKLFF. The DNA of the CDR3 is TGTGCCAGCAGGTTCGGGACAGGGAATGAAAAACTGTTTTTT.

Details on this clone: At one boundary the junction diverges from the germline segment, which might be a read error. CDR3 amino acids: CAGSVVTGDTGELFF. The CDR3 DNA is TGTGCCGGCAGCGTAGTCACAGGGGACACCGGGGAGCTGTTTTTT. The chain has TRBV9 and TRBJ2-2; 7 bases fit TRBD1. The CDR3 covers 15 residues. Germline assignment: CDR1 SGDLS and CDR2 YYNGEE.

V and J are TRBV15 and TRBJ2-5, with D hard to call. Trimming took 0 bases from V and 5 from J, leaving 7 bases between them. This CDR3 contains 13 residues. Germline V gene sequence: CDR1 LNHNV, CDR2 YYDKDF (reference sequence). The CDR3 region is CATSREIWETQYF. In DNA form, the CDR3 reads TGTGCCACCAGCAGAGAGATTTGGGAGACCCAGTACTTC.

The J gene is TRBJ2-3, the V gene TRBV18, with D possibly TRBD1 on 6 matching bases. CDR3 length: 15 residues. V lost 2 bases to trimming and J lost 0 bases, with 9 bases between them. Germline-derived CDR1 and CDR2 are KGHSH and LQKENI. The CDR3 coding sequence is TGTGCCAGCTCACCAGCAGGGGCAAGCACAGATACGCAGTATTTT. Translated: CASSPAGASTDTQYF. Full variable domain (remainder filled in from reference TRBV18 and TRBJ2-3): NAGVMQNPRHLVRRRGQEARLRCSPMKGHSHVYWYRQLPEEGLKFMVYLQKENIIDESGMPKERFSAEFPKEGPSILRIQQVVRGDSAAYFCASSPAGASTDTQYFGPGTRLTVL.

By frequency in the sample, this clone is medium-sized. The rearrangement links TRBV20-1 to TRBJ1-2; D might be TRBD1 (6 bases). The V gene's germline CDR1 is DFQATT and CDR2 SNEGSKA (reference sequence). Trimming took off 1 base at V and 9 bases at J, with 9 bases between the two ends. The CDR3 spans 11 residues. The DNA for the CDR3 is TGCAGTGCTAGAGGAACAGGGAGCTACACCTTC. Translation gives CSARGTGSYTF.

This chain connects TRBV5-1 to TRBJ2-3; D is perhaps TRBD2 (6 bases). Germline V gene lookup returns CDR1 SGHRS and CDR2 YFSETQ. The CDR3 consists of 13 residues. The ends were cut back, 2 bases at V and 4 bases at J, with 8 bases in the middle. The CDR3 region has the DNA TGCGCCAGCAGCTTCCCGGGGGCAGATACGCAGTATTTT. It encodes CASSFPGADTQYF.

V is TRBV6-6 and J is TRBJ2-5, with a tentative D call TRBD1 (5 bases). This CDR3 region has 13 residues. Per the germline V gene, CDR1 is MNHNY and CDR2 is SVGAGI (reference sequence). V was shortened by 8 bases and J by 3 bases, with 13 bases between the two germline ends. The CDR3 reads CASGLGVKETQYF. DNA for the CDR3: TGTGCCAGCGGCCTAGGGGTCAAAGAGACCCAGTACTTC.

The chain couples TRBV30 to TRBJ1-5; 7 positions agree with TRBD1. Germline lookup yields CDR1 GTSNPN and CDR2 SVGIG (reference sequence). V dropped 2 bases and J dropped 8; count of bases not matched to a gene: 9. This CDR3 comprises 14 residues. This CDR3 is CAWSRLQGGEPQHF. In DNA, the CDR3 is TGTGCCTGGAGTCGGTTGCAGGGGGGGGAGCCCCAGCATTTT.

The table lists this clone with a few counts. The rearrangement uses TRBV10-3 and TRBJ1-5; unclear D gene. The V gene's germline CDR1 is ENHRY and CDR2 SYGVKD. The CDR3 runs 13 residues. V shed 8 bases and J shed 5 bases, with 13 bases lying between them. The CDR3 DNA reads TGTGCCATCGGTAAGGCGTATGATCAGCCCCAGCATTTT. Protein sequence: CAIGKAYDQPQHF.

V is TRBV14 and J is TRBJ1-2, with 11 bases fitting TRBD1. Germline-derived CDR1 and CDR2 are SGHDN and FVKESK. The CDR3 totals 15 residues. Losses at the gene ends were 4 bases for V and 5 bases for J; bases not matched to a gene: 6. CDR3 sequence (DNA): TGTGCCAGCAGCCCACCCGGGACAGGGGGGTATGGCTACACCTTC. It yields the protein CASSPPGTGGYGYTF.

This chain joins TRBV10-3 and TRBJ1-1; D is uncertain. The germline V gene encodes CDR1 ENHRY and CDR2 SYGVKD. CDR3 length: 14 residues. Trimming took off 0 bases at V and 3 bases at J, with 8 bases between the two ends. This CDR3 is CAISESMQDTEAFF. CDR3 DNA: TGTGCCATCAGTGAGTCGATGCAAGACACTGAAGCTTTCTTT.

This chain links TRBV7-6 with TRBJ1-3; D possibly corresponds to TRBD1 (5 bases). The germline V gene encodes CDR1 SGHVS and CDR2 FNYEAQ. The CDR3 spans 13 residues. V was cut by 1 base and J by 9 bases, with 10 bases left in between. DNA for the CDR3: TGTGCCAGCAGCTTAGAGACAGCGGTCACCATATATTTT. Translated, it gives CASSLETAVTIYF.

V gene TRBV7-3 combines with J gene TRBJ2-1; 7 bases match TRBD2. J was trimmed by 5 bases and V by 5 bases; bases with no gene match: 3. CDR1 and CDR2 (germline): SGHTA, FQGTGA. This CDR3 is 13 amino acids long. In DNA, the CDR3 is TGTGCCAGCAGCGCGCGGGGGAACAATGAGCAGTTCTTC. Protein sequence: CASSARGNNEQFF.

V is TRBV30 and J is TRBJ2-5, with 8 bases that match TRBD2. Trimming removed 4 bases from V and 5 bases from J; junction bases left unmatched: 3. Germline V CDR1 and CDR2: GTSNPN, SVGIG (reference sequence). This CDR3 has 12 residues. Here the CDR3 reads CAWTGGGETQYF. The CDR3 nucleotides read TGTGCCTGGACGGGAGGGGGGGAGACCCAGTACTTC.